This T cell receptor (beta chain) was captured by sequencing in a study of a mutant IDH1 vaccine in newly diagnosed glioma. As for the study in general: Vaccines were begun 4-6 weeks after radiotherapy alone, or with temozolomide cycles.

This clone was counted between two and nine times. Its antigen is still unknown. Time point indicated: week 47, end of study. With topical imiquimod, each dose of the vaccine consisted of 300 ug of mutant IDH1 20-mer peptide. Each tumor in the donors was a new WHO grade 3 or 4 astrocytoma, IDH1-mutant and ATRX-lost. Overall study findings and caveats: Across multiple MHC alleles, over 90% of patients had vaccine-induced responses.

Per germline, CDR1 MRHNA and CDR2 SNTAGT. V was cut by 3 bases and J by 2 bases, with 8 bases left in between. This CDR3 region has 14 residues. The repertoire was sequenced with immunoSEQ multiplex PCR; TCRdb's copy has only in-frame clones and lacks some. The sample has roughly 86,000 clones, about 81% seen once. The receptor was isolated from a man aged 40-49 years with glioma. Sample: PBMCs, taken from a glioma patient whose treatment included an IDH1 peptide vaccine. The rearrangement joins TRBV6-4 to TRBJ1-5; D not certain. CDR3 amino acids: CASSEGKGNQPQHF. The CDR3 DNA is TGTGCCAGCAGTGAAGGGAAAGGCAATCAGCCCCAGCATTTT.